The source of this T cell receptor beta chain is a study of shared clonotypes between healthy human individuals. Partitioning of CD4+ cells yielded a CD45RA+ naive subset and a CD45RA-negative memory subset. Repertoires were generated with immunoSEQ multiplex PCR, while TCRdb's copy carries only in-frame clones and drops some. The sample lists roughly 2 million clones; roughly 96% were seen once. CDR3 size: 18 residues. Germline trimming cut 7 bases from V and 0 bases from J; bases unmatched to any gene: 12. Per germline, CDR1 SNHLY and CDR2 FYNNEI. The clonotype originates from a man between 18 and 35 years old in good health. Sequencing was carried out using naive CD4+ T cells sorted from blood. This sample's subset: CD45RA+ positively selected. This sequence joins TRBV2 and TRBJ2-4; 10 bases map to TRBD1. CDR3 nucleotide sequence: TGTGCCAGCACAGGGACAGGGGTCCCAGTTACAGCCAAAAACATTCAGTACTTC. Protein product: CASTGTGVPVTAKNIQYF. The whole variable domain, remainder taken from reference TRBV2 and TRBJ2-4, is EPEVTQTPSHQVTQMGQEVILRCVPISNHLYFYWYRQILGQKVEFLVSFYNNEISEKSEIFDDQFSVERPDGSNFTLKIRSTKLEDSAMYFCASTGTGVPVTAKNIQYFGAGTRLSVL.